This T cell receptor (beta chain) came from a study of shared clonotypes between healthy human individuals. Study observations and caveats: Rarefaction analysis demonstrated incomplete sorted-subset sequencing notwithstanding large depth. Estimated richness values were generally larger in naive subsets than in memory subsets.

The V gene end was trimmed by 2 bases and the J gene end by 4 bases; junction bases not matched to a gene: 5. The V gene's germline CDR1 is SGHDN and CDR2 FVKESK. This CDR3 is built from 15 residues. Remarks on this clone: Its antigen is not known.

Profiled with immunoSEQ multiplex PCR; TCRdb holds only in-frame clones, not every one. The repertoire holds approximately 2.5 million clones, approximately 90% seen once, with 0.11% to 0.15% in the top ten. The chain combines TRBV14 with TRBJ2-5, with 9 bases that match TRBD2. Sample: naive CD4+ T cells sorted from blood. As to subset: CD45RA+ positively selected. This TCR came from a man aged 18 to 30 in good health. CDR3: CASSQTRGGGETQYF. The CDR3 DNA sequence: TGTGCCAGCAGCCAAACGCGGGGGGGCGGAGAGACCCAGTACTTC.